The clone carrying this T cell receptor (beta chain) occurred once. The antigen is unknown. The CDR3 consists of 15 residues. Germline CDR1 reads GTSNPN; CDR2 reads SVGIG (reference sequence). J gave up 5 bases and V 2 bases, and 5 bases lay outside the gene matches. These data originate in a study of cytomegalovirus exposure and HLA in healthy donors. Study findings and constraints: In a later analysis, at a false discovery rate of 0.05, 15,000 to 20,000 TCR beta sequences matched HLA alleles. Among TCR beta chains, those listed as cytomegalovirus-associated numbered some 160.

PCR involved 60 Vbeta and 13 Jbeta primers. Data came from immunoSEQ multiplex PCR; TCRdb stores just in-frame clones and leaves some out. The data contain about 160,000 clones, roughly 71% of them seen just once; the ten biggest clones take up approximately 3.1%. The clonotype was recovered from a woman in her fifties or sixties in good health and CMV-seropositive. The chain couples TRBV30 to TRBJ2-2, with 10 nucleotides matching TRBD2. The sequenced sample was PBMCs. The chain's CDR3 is CAWSNSGGATGELFF. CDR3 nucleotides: TGTGCCTGGAGTAACAGCGGGGGGGCTACCGGGGAGCTGTTTTTT. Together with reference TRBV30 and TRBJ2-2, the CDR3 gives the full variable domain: SQTIHQWPATLVQPVGSPLSLECTVEGTSNPNLYWYRQAAGRGLQLLFYSVGIGQISSEVPQNLSASRPQDRQFILSSKKLLLSDSGFYLCAWSNSGGATGELFFGEGSRLTVL.